The clone carrying this TCR beta chain was seen a few times. V shed 3 bases, J shed 3 bases, and the junction held 2 bases outside the gene matches. This CDR3 is 14 amino acids long. Germline lookup yields CDR1 MNHEY and CDR2 SMNVEV (reference sequence). The treatment here: oral pan-JAK inhibitor, 5-10 mg twice daily. These data are taken from a study of CD8+ T cells in alopecia areata. Reverse transcription of extracted RNA yielded cDNA, which provided the sequencing template. Repertoires were generated with immunoSEQ multiplex PCR, while TCRdb's copy carries only in-frame clones and drops some. There are approximately 160,000 clones in the sample; roughly 60% occur only once, and over 12% lies in the top ten.

This receptor was obtained from a human donor with alopecia areata. The J gene is TRBJ1-5, the V gene TRBV27, with 7 bases fitting TRBD1. Sequences were derived from CD4+ T cells sorted from blood, sampled at week 24, from a patient treated with tofacitinib. CDR3 sequence: CASSFQGVNQPQHF. The CDR3 coding sequence is TGTGCCAGCAGTTTTCAGGGGGTCAATCAGCCCCAGCATTTT.